These T cell receptor beta chains were read from a single sample in a study of blood T cell repertoires in COVID-19. Using immunoSEQ multiplex PCR, the repertoire was profiled, and TCRdb retains in-frame clones only, with some absent. The sample shows approximately 200,000 clones, about 90% of them seen only once. Sequencing was performed on PBMCs or T cells enriched from blood (not recorded which). The receptors stem from a woman in her twenties or thirties who had been exposed to COVID-19. Each CDR3 is given with its conserved first and last residue. Fields, in order: J gene, clone size, D gene, V gene, CDR3 DNA, CDR3 protein. A D gene is named only where the DNA matches it firmly. Only part of the rows carry a size: once, few, many, or a class if the clone is expanded.

j_gene: TRBJ2-7
abundance: -
d_gene: -
v_gene: TRBV5-1
CDR3nt: TGCGCCAGCAGCTTGGATGGGGGCAACGAGCAGTACTTC
CDR3aa: CASSLDGGNEQYF

j_gene: TRBJ2-2
abundance: -
d_gene: TRBD1
v_gene: TRBV5-1
CDR3nt: TGCGCCAGCAGCTCGAATTCCGGGACAGGGGTGGGCACCGGGGAGCTGTTTTTT
CDR3aa: CASSSNSGTGVGTGELFF

j_gene: TRBJ1-2
abundance: -
d_gene: TRBD1
v_gene: TRBV30
CDR3nt: TGTGCCTGGAGCTCAAATAACAGGGGGCTGTTAGGCTACACCTTC
CDR3aa: CAWSSNNRGLLGYTF

j_gene: TRBJ2-3
abundance: -
d_gene: TRBD2
v_gene: TRBV2
CDR3nt: TGTGCCAGCACCCCTGGGACTAGCCTACGGGATACGCAGTATTTT
CDR3aa: CASTPGTSLRDTQYF

j_gene: TRBJ2-1
abundance: -
d_gene: TRBD2
v_gene: TRBV11-2
CDR3nt: TGTGCCAGCAGCTTCCCCTCGGGCGGGAGAGGGAGGCATGAGCAGTTCTTC
CDR3aa: CASSFPSGGRGRHEQFF

j_gene: TRBJ1-4
abundance: -
d_gene: -
v_gene: TRBV18
CDR3nt: TGTGCCAGTTCAGGGAGAACCTCAACTAATGAAAAACTGTTTTTT
CDR3aa: CASSGRTSTNEKLFF

j_gene: TRBJ2-3
abundance: -
d_gene: TRBD2
v_gene: TRBV28
CDR3nt: TGTGCCAGCAGTTTGGCGGGAGGAAGAGATACGCAGTATTTT
CDR3aa: CASSLAGGRDTQYF

j_gene: TRBJ2-2
abundance: -
d_gene: TRBD2
v_gene: TRBV6-6
CDR3nt: TGTGCCAGCAGTTACGTAGCGGGAGGGGAGACCGGGGAGCTGTTTTTT
CDR3aa: CASSYVAGGETGELFF

j_gene: TRBJ1-2
abundance: once
d_gene: -
v_gene: TRBV27
CDR3nt: TGTGCCAGCAGTTCAAACGGGGTTATCATCAACGGCTACACCTTC
CDR3aa: CASSSNGVIINGYTF

j_gene: TRBJ1-4
abundance: -
d_gene: -
v_gene: TRBV5-4
CDR3nt: TGTGCCAGCAGCTTCGCAGCGGATGAACGGAAACTGTTTTTT
CDR3aa: CASSFAADERKLFF

j_gene: TRBJ2-6
abundance: -
d_gene: -
v_gene: TRBV3-1/TRBV3-2
CDR3nt: TGTGCCAGCAGCCAACCTACTTCTGGGGCCAACGTCCTGACTTTC
CDR3aa: CASSQPTSGANVLTF